A single sample gave rise to the 22 T cell receptor beta chains below, sequenced in a study of vaccination effects on CD4 cells after COVID-19. Measured with immunoSEQ multiplex PCR; TCRdb has only the in-frame clones, and not every one. Of some 68,000 clones listed, about 80% are singletons. These receptors are not linked to any known antigen. Peptide-pool stimulation followed by sequencing identified expanded antigen-specific CD4+ clonotypes in the ViraFEST assay. Following 10 days of culture, CD4+ T cells were isolated. All study participants received two doses of BNT162b2 or mRNA-1273 vaccine. Sequenced material: CD4+ T cells from PBMCs cultured with HCoV-229E spike peptides, taken after COVID-19 vaccination. These receptors came from a human donor who received a COVID-19 vaccine.

In its sample, this clone was seen once. This chain connects TRBV7-8 to TRBJ1-1; D remains unclear. V was shortened by 2 bases and J by 1 base, with 8 bases between the two germline ends. In germline, CDR1 is SGHVS, CDR2 FQNEAQ. CDR3 size: 14 residues. In nucleotides, the CDR3 is TGTGCCAGCAGCTTATTCACGACGAACACTGAAGCTTTCTTT. This encodes CASSLFTTNTEAFF.

The chain recombines TRBV29-1 with TRBJ1-4; D is unresolved. Trimming removed 4 bases at V and 8 bases at J, with 17 bases between. CDR3 size: 14 residues. The V gene's germline CDR1 is SQVTM and CDR2 ANQGSEA. The CDR3: CSVGDTSRGEKLFF. CDR3 in DNA: TGCAGCGTTGGTGACACCTCCCGGGGAGAAAAACTGTTTTTT.

The chain carries TRBV25-1 and TRBJ2-5, with 12 bases identical to TRBD1. Germline values: CDR1 MGHDK, CDR2 SYGVNS. J was trimmed by 3 bases and V by 4 bases; bases with no gene match: 6. The CDR3 sequence is 16 residues long. The CDR3 protein is CASSASGQGAKETQYF. CDR3 coding DNA: TGTGCCAGCAGTGCATCGGGACAGGGGGCCAAAGAGACCCAGTACTTC.

The J gene is TRBJ1-2, the V gene TRBV5-8; 12 nucleotides line up with TRBD1. Germline loops: CDR1 SGHTS, CDR2 YDEGEE. The CDR3 contains 16 residues. After removal of 3 bases from V and 8 bases from J, the junction contained 11 bases not matched to a gene. The CDR3 bases are TGTGCCAGCAGCTCGTTCGGGGGACAGGGGGCAGGAGGCTACACCTTC. Protein product: CASSSFGGQGAGGYTF.

The chain employs TRBV5-5 and TRBJ1-6, with 7 bases aligning to TRBD1. Germline V lookup: CDR1 SGHKS, CDR2 YYEKEE (reference sequence). Germline trimming cut 4 bases from V and 7 bases from J; bases unmatched to any gene: 2. This CDR3 contains 13 residues. The CDR3 DNA is TGTGCCAGCAGCATGACAGGGAATTCACCCCTCCACTTT. Translating gives CASSMTGNSPLHF.

The chain is built from TRBV7-2 and TRBJ2-3, with D unclear. CDR1 SGHTA and CDR2 FQGNSA come from the germline V gene. V was cut by 6 bases and J by 2 bases, with 6 bases left in between. The CDR3 contains 12 residues. The DNA of the CDR3 is TGTGCCAGCAGTTCCATCACAGATACGCAGTATTTT. Protein product: CASSSITDTQYF.

The V call is TRBV19, the J call TRBJ2-3, with a tentative D call TRBD1 (6 bases). Germline assignment: CDR1 LNHDA and CDR2 SQIVND (reference sequence). Trimming stripped 3 bases from V and 5 bases from J, with 21 bases between. CDR3 length: 17 residues. CDR3 protein: CASSILQGRSLGDTQYF. CDR3 sequence (DNA): TGTGCCAGTAGTATTCTGCAGGGGAGATCCCTCGGAGATACGCAGTATTTT.

In its sample, this clone was seen once. The genes are TRBV30 and TRBJ1-5; D unclear. V was pared by 3 bases and J by 6 bases, with 12 bases between. The CDR3 sequence is 13 residues long. Germline V gives CDR1 GTSNPN, CDR2 SVGIG (reference sequence). CDR3 DNA sequence: TGTGCCTGGAGGAGAGAGGGAAGTCAGCCCCAGCATTTT. As protein: CAWRREGSQPQHF. Combining the CDR3 with reference TRBV30 and TRBJ1-5 gives the whole variable domain SQTIHQWPATLVQPVGSPLSLECTVEGTSNPNLYWYRQAAGRGLQLLFYSVGIGQISSEVPQNLSASRPQDRQFILSSKKLLLSDSGFYLCAWRREGSQPQHFGDGTRLSIL.

V is TRBV6-5 and J is TRBJ1-3; 9 bases align to TRBD1. There are 15 residues in the CDR3. Trimming cost V 4 bases and J 0 bases; bases outside gene matches: 1. Germline assignment: CDR1 MNHEY and CDR2 SVGAGI. The CDR3 coding sequence is TGTGCCAGCAGTTGGGACAGGGACTCTGGAAACACCATATATTTT. Protein product: CASSWDRDSGNTIYF.

The chain employs TRBV2 and TRBJ2-1; TRBD2 matches 12 bases. Germline values: CDR1 SNHLY, CDR2 FYNNEI. The V gene end was trimmed by 7 bases and the J gene end by 4 bases; junction bases not matched to a gene: 11. The CDR3 runs 17 residues. CDR3: CASTRTSGVLIYNEQFF. The CDR3 DNA is TGTGCCAGCACGAGGACTAGCGGGGTTCTAATTTACAATGAGCAGTTCTTC.

The gene calls are TRBV2 and TRBJ1-2; no clear D gene. Trimming cost V 6 bases and J 1 base, with 9 bases left between them. The CDR3 contains 13 residues. The V gene's germline CDR1 is SNHLY and CDR2 FYNNEI. The CDR3 DNA sequence: TGTGCCAGCAGCGCGACAAGTAACTATGGCTACACCTTC. Translating it yields CASSATSNYGYTF.

The chain carries TRBV6-1 and TRBJ2-6; D unclear. Deletions cut 2 bases from V and 4 bases from J, with 3 bases between. Germline V gene data show CDR1 as MNHNS and CDR2 as SASEGT. CDR3 size: 13 residues. The CDR3: CASSERGANVLTF. CDR3 nucleotides: TGTGCCAGCAGTGAAAGAGGGGCCAACGTCCTGACTTTC.

V usage is TRBV2 and J usage is TRBJ1-5, with TRBD1 as a possible D gene (5 bases). V dropped 4 bases and J dropped 3 bases, with 13 bases sitting between them. Germline V gene sequence: CDR1 SNHLY, CDR2 FYNNEI. The CDR3 extends over 15 amino acids. In DNA, the CDR3 is TGTGCCAGCAGTGCCCGGAGGGGTAACAATCAGCCCCAGCATTTT. This sequence encodes CASSARRGNNQPQHF. The complete variable domain, with remaining parts taken from reference TRBV2 and TRBJ1-5, reads EPEVTQTPSHQVTQMGQEVILRCVPISNHLYFYWYRQILGQKVEFLVSFYNNEISEKSEIFDDQFSVERPDGSNFTLKIRSTKLEDSAMYFCASSARRGNNQPQHFGDGTRLSIL.

This clone has a single count. This chain connects TRBV6-2 or TRBV6-3 to TRBJ1-5; 7 bases map to TRBD1. This CDR3 region has 16 residues. The germline gives CDR1 MNHEY, CDR2 SVGEGT. With 2 bases clipped from V and 7 bases from J, the junction kept 11 bases outside the gene matches. The CDR3 DNA sequence: TGTGCCAGCAGTTACGCCGCGTACAGGGGTCGGCAGCCCCAGCATTTT. Translated: CASSYAAYRGRQPQHF.

This clone was counted between two and nine times. The DNA for the CDR3 is TGTGCCAGCAGCTTTGCAACCCGGAATCAGCCCCAGCATTTT. Its protein product is CASSFATRNQPQHF. V usage is TRBV7-2 and J usage is TRBJ1-5; D is uncertain. The CDR3 length is 14 residues. V was trimmed by 3 bases and J by 4 bases, leaving 10 bases between them. In germline, CDR1 is SGHTA, CDR2 FQGNSA.

The chain uses TRBV4-1 and TRBJ2-2; TRBD2 is a possible D gene (5 bases). Per germline, CDR1 MGHRA and CDR2 YSYEKL. V lost 7 bases and J lost 4, with 7 bases in between. The CDR3 extends over 12 amino acids. The CDR3 loop is CASTGVTGELFF. DNA for the CDR3: TGCGCCAGCACCGGGGTCACCGGGGAGCTGTTTTTT.

DNA for the CDR3: TGTGCCAGCAGCTTAGTACACAATCAGCCCCAGCATTTT. This codes for CASSLVHNQPQHF. This chain uses TRBV7-2 with TRBJ1-5; D not resolved. V lost 1 base to trimming and J lost 3 bases, with 4 bases between them. In germline, CDR1 is SGHTA, CDR2 FQGNSA. The CDR3 extends over 13 amino acids.

V usage is TRBV21-1 and J usage is TRBJ2-7. TRBV21-1 is recorded as a pseudogene. This CDR3 region has 17 residues. The CDR3 DNA reads as TGTGCCAGCAGCAAAGAAGAGATGCCGGATAACTCCTACGAGCAGTACGTC. Amino acids: CASSKEEMPDNSYEQYV.

The V gene is TRBV2, the J gene TRBJ2-3; D may correspond to TRBD1 or TRBD2 (5 bases each). Trimming removed 8 bases from V and 8 bases from J, with 20 bases in between. Germline lookup yields CDR1 SNHLY and CDR2 FYNNEI. The CDR3 is made up of 14 amino acids. CDR3 sequence reads: CASESGPTGGTQYF. As DNA, the CDR3 is TGTGCCAGCGAATCCGGGCCCACAGGAGGTACGCAGTATTTT.

This rearrangement joins TRBV6-2 or TRBV6-3 to TRBJ1-1; D ambiguous. The ends were cut back, 5 bases at V and 5 bases at J, with 15 bases in the middle. Germline CDR1 reads MNHEY; CDR2 reads SVGEGT. This CDR3 spans 14 amino acids. The DNA of the CDR3 is TGTGCCAGCAGTCCCAACATACCTGGGACTGAAGCTTTCTTT. It specifies CASSPNIPGTEAFF.

J is TRBJ2-2 and V is TRBV7-9; D call uncertain. The germline V gene has CDR1 SEHNR and CDR2 FQNEAQ (reference sequence). Trimming removed 1 base at V and 5 bases at J, with 8 bases between. The CDR3 runs 14 residues. The CDR3 loop reads CASSLVASTGELFF. The DNA of the CDR3 is TGTGCCAGCAGCTTAGTGGCTTCTACCGGGGAGCTGTTTTTT.

In this sample, this clone turned up once. The CDR3 sequence: CASSWRQGSGELFF. In DNA form, the CDR3 reads TGTGCCAGCAGTTGGAGGCAGGGATCCGGGGAGCTGTTTTTT. This chain uses TRBV9 with TRBJ2-2; tentatively, D is TRBD1 or TRBD2 (5 bases each). The CDR3 spans 14 residues. In germline, CDR1 is SGDLS, CDR2 YYNGEE. Trimming pared 5 bases from V and 6 bases from J, leaving 14 bases between.